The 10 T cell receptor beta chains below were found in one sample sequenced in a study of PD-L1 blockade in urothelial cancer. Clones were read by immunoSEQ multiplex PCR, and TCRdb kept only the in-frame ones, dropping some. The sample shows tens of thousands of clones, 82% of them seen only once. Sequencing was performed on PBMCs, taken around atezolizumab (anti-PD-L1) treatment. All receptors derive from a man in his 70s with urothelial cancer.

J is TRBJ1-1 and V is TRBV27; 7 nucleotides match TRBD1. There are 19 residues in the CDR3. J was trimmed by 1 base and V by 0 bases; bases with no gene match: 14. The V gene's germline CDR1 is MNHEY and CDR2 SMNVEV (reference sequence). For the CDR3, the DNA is TGTGCCAGCAGTTTATCAGTCACTTCGGGACAGATCAAGAACACTGAAGCTTTCTTT. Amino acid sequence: CASSLSVTSGQIKNTEAFF.

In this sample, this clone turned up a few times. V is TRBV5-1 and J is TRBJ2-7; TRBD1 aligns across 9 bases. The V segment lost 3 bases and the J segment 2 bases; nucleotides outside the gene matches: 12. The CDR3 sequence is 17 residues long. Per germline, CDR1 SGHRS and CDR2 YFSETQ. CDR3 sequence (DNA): TGCGCCAGCAGCTCTGGGAAGTCCGGGACAGGGACCTACGAGCAGTACTTC. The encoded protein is CASSSGKSGTGTYEQYF.

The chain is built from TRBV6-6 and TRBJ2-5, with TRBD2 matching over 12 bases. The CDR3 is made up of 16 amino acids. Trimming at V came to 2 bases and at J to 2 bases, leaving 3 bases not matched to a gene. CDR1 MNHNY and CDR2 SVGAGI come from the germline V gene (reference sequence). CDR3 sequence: CASSYPGLAGQETQYF. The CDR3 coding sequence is TGTGCCAGCAGTTACCCTGGACTAGCGGGACAAGAGACCCAGTACTTC.

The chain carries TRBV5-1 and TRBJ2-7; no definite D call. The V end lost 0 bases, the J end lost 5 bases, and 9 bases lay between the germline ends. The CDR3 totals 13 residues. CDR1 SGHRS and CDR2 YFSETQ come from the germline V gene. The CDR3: CASSLALGNEQYF. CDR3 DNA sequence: TGCGCCAGCAGCTTGGCCCTAGGCAACGAGCAGTACTTC.

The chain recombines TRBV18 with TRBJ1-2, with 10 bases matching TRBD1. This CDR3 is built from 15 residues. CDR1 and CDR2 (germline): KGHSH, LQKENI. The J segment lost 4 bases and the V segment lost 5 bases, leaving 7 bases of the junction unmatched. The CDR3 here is CASSSSGTGVYGYTF. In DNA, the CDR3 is TGTGCCAGCTCATCCTCCGGGACAGGGGTCTATGGCTACACCTTC.

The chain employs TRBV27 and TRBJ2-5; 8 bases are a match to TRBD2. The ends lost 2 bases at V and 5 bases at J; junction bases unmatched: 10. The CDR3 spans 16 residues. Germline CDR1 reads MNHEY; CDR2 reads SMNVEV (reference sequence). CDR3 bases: TGTGCCAGCAGTTTAGACCTAGCGGGCTCTGGGGAGACCCAGTACTTC. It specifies CASSLDLAGSGETQYF.

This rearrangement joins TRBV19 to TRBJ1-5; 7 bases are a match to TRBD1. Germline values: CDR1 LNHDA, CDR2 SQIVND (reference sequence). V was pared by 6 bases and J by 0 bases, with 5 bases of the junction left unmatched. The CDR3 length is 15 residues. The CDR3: CASRPTGPSNQPQHF. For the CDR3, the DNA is TGTGCCAGTAGGCCGACAGGGCCTAGCAATCAGCCCCAGCATTTT.

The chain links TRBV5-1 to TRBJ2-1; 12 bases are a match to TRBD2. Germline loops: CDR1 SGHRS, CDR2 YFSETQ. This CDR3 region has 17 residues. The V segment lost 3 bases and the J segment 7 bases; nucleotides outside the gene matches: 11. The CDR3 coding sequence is TGCGCCAGCAGCTCGGGTAACGGGCTAGCGGGAGGGAATGAGCAGTTCTTC. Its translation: CASSSGNGLAGGNEQFF.

For the CDR3, the DNA is TGTGCCAGCAGTTTAAGGGCGTCCGGGATCGATGAGCAGTTCTTC. Residues: CASSLRASGIDEQFF. The chain employs TRBV27 and TRBJ2-1; weak D call: TRBD2 (5 bases). There are 15 residues in the CDR3. In germline, CDR1 is MNHEY, CDR2 SMNVEV (reference sequence). V was clipped by 2 bases and J by 8 bases, with 16 bases between them.

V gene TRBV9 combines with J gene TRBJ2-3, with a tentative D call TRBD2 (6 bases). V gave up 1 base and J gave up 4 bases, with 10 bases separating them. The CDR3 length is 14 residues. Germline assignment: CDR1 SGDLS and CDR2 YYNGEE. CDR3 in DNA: TGTGCCAGCAGCGTAAAGTCGGGGGCAGATACGCAGTATTTT. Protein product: CASSVKSGADTQYF.